One sample yielded the 3 T cell receptor beta chains listed below, sequenced in a study of T cell responses to AZD1222 COVID-19 vaccine. The assay was immunoSEQ multiplex PCR, and TCRdb's table has in-frame clones only and misses some. Of roughly 100,000 clones in the sample, around 90% were seen once. The source was peripheral blood, collected on day 0 of AZD1222 vaccination. These receptors were taken from an adult in good health.

The chain links TRBV28 to TRBJ1-2, with 9 bases that match TRBD1. Per germline, CDR1 MDHEN and CDR2 SYDVKM. The CDR3 runs to 17 residues. V lost 6 bases to trimming and J lost 4 bases; unmatched junction nucleotides: 15. CDR3 DNA sequence: TGTGCCAGCAGCCCCGGGACAGGGTTCGGGGGACTCTATGGCTACACCTTC. Residues: CASSPGTGFGGLYGYTF.

The chain carries TRBV10-3 and TRBJ2-7; 7 bases are a match to TRBD1. The ends lost 4 bases at V and 5 bases at J; junction bases unmatched: 8. CDR1 is ENHRY and CDR2 is SYGVKD in the germline V gene. The CDR3 is made up of 14 amino acids. DNA for the CDR3: TGTGCCATCAGTGCTAGACAGGGTGGCAACGAGCAGTACTTC. Protein: CAISARQGGNEQYF.

CDR3 protein: CAWMRGTSGSRETQYF. As DNA, the CDR3 is TGTGCCTGGATGCGTGGGACTAGCGGGAGTAGAGAGACCCAGTACTTC. The chain joins TRBV30 to TRBJ2-5; TRBD2 matches 14 bases. CDR1 GTSNPN and CDR2 SVGIG come from the germline V gene (reference sequence). This CDR3 contains 16 residues. The V segment lost 4 bases and the J segment 4 bases; nucleotides outside the gene matches: 8. Combining the CDR3 with reference TRBV30 and TRBJ2-5 gives the whole variable domain SQTIHQWPATLVQPVGSPLSLECTVEGTSNPNLYWYRQAAGRGLQLLFYSVGIGQISSEVPQNLSASRPQDRQFILSSKKLLLSDSGFYLCAWMRGTSGSRETQYFGPGTRLLVL.